A selection of T cell receptor beta chains follows, all from one sample in a study of regulatory T cells in long-lasting Graves disease. TCRdb reprocessed the multiplex PCR reads with MiXCR, giving one entry per CDR3 protein. Counted here are hundreds of thousands of distinct CDR3 sequences, roughly 15% occurring once; the ten biggest clones make up roughly 25%. These same records also appear under a second study, on T cells in Graves' hyperthyroidism and ophthalmopathy.

The sequencing used peripheral blood mononuclear cells (PBMCs), collected at new diagnosis, from a patient treated with antithyroid drugs. The receptors shown here come from a woman in her forties or fifties with Graves disease. Both conserved end residues are part of each CDR3. D genes are given only for firm matches. Size values are once, few and many counts, or a class for expanded clones, and some rows have none.

clone_size	v_call	d_call	j_call	cdr3_aa	cdr3_nt
NA	TRBV2	NA	TRBJ2-3	CASSVAGRSTDTQYF	TGTGCCAGCAGCGTAGCCGGTAGAAGCACAGATACGCAGTATTTT
many	TRBV3-1	NA	TRBJ1-5	CASSQDHPYDSSNQPQHF	TGTGCCAGCAGCCAAGATCACCCTTACGACAGTAGCAATCAGCCCCAGCATTTT
many	TRBV29-1	NA	TRBJ1-1	CSVHAHLRGDTEAFF	TGCAGCGTTCATGCCCACTTAAGGGGGGACACTGAAGCTTTCTTT
many	TRBV28	NA	TRBJ2-5	CASSSPAGMRETQYF	TGTGCCAGCAGTTCGCCCGCAGGGATGAGAGAGACCCAGTACTTC
NA	TRBV19	TRBD2	TRBJ2-1	CASSILLAGAGSISHEQFF	TGTGCCAGTAGTATACTCCTAGCGGGGGCGGGCAGTATTTCGCATGAGCAGTTCTTC
many	TRBV5-1	NA	TRBJ1-1	CASSWGPGNTEAFF	TGCGCCAGCAGCTGGGGGCCAGGGAACACTGAAGCTTTCTTT
NA	TRBV5-1	TRBD1	TRBJ2-1	CASSLVTGTGHNEQFF	TGCGCCAGCAGCTTGGTGACCGGGACAGGGCACAATGAGCAGTTCTTC
many	TRBV12-3/TRBV12-4	TRBD1	TRBJ1-5	CASSLNRGSDQPQHF	TGTGCCAGCAGTTTGAACAGGGGTAGTGATCAGCCCCAGCATTTT
few	TRBV20-1	NA	TRBJ2-7	CSATPRLYYEQYF	TGCAGTGCTACCCCTAGACTTTACTACGAGCAGTACTTC
many	TRBV30	TRBD2	TRBJ2-3	CAWGTSGVDTQYF	TGTGCCTGGGGGACTAGCGGGGTAGATACGCAGTATTTT
few	TRBV11-2	NA	TRBJ2-5	CASSRRTEETQYF	TGTGCCAGCAGCCGGCGGACAGAAGAGACCCAGTACTTC
few	TRBV27	TRBD1	TRBJ1-6	CASSFGQGVGNNSPLHF	TGTGCCAGCAGTTTCGGACAGGGGGTCGGGAATAATTCACCCCTCCACTTT
many	TRBV5-1	NA	TRBJ1-2	CASSSAGEYGYTF	TGCGCCAGCAGCTCGGCAGGGGAATATGGCTACACCTTC
NA	TRBV9	NA	TRBJ2-3	CASSTLSGTDTQYF	TGTGCCAGCAGCACCCTGAGTGGCACAGATACGCAGTATTTT
few	TRBV25-1	TRBD1	TRBJ2-7	CASSASGQGGGEQYF	TGTGCCAGCAGTGCCTCCGGACAGGGTGGGGGTGAGCAGTACTTC
many	TRBV19	TRBD2	TRBJ2-7	CASSFEAGTYEQYF	TGTGCCAGTAGTTTCGAAGCGGGGACCTACGAGCAGTACTTC